This TCR beta chain comes out of a study of cytomegalovirus exposure and HLA in healthy donors. CDR1 is GTSNPN and CDR2 is SVGIG in the germline V gene (reference sequence). V was pared by 4 bases and J by 0 bases, with 9 bases between. The CDR3 is 13 amino acids. This PCR relied on a set of 60 Vbeta primers and 13 Jbeta primers. Assay: immunoSEQ multiplex PCR; the TCRdb copy retains only in-frame clones and omits some. The sample holds 70,000 to 90,000 clones, about 75% seen once. The origin of this receptor is a man aged 60 to 69 in good health and CMV-seropositive. The chain couples TRBV30 to TRBJ1-2; no clear D gene. The sample consisted of PBMCs. In DNA, the CDR3 is TGTGCCTGGAATTTGAGAACTAACTATGGCTACACCTTC. Protein sequence: CAWNLRTNYGYTF.